Listed here is a single TCR beta chain. Its ends do not fully match the called genes, so a read error is possible. Sequenced by immunoSEQ multiplex PCR; TCRdb stores in-frame clones only, minus some. The data contain about 330,000 clones, around 90% of them singletons. These data are taken from a study of blood T cell repertoires in COVID-19. Sequences were obtained from peripheral blood. The receptor was derived from a man under 40 with COVID-19, enrolled during active disease.

CDR3 sequence: CATSSFGDNVLTF. The DNA of the CDR3 is TGTGCCACCAGTTCGTTCGGTGACAACGTCCTGACTTTC. The chain has TRBV6-5 and TRBJ2-6, with D unresolved. The CDR3 totals 13 residues. Germline V gene sequence: CDR1 MNHEY, CDR2 SVGAGI.